Each of the 11 T cell receptor beta chains below was sequenced from the same sample in a study of post-analysis software for immune sequencing data. Unique molecular identifiers featured in each of the TCR beta cDNA libraries. TCRdb ran MiXCR on the PCR reads and lists one entry per CDR3 protein. The repertoire consists of about 800,000 distinct CDR3 sequences, with roughly 30% occurring once and the leading ten covering 0.5% to 0.6%. The antigens these receptors bind are not known. Study findings and constraints: In patients, about 5 TRBV segments were more frequent than in controls, with TRBV5-6, TRBV5-1 and TRBV20-1 among them.

The specimen was blood. These receptors were obtained from a girl aged 10 to 17 with multiple sclerosis.

The chain couples TRBV20-1 to TRBJ2-5; tentatively, D is TRBD1 (5 bases). This CDR3 is built from 16 residues. V was cut by 2 bases and J by 2 bases, with 18 bases left in between. Germline-derived CDR1 and CDR2 are DFQATT and SNEGSKA (reference sequence). The CDR3 here is CSARRLRQGIQETQYF. The CDR3 coding sequence is TGCAGTGCTAGAAGGTTACGGCAGGGAATTCAAGAGACCCAGTACTTC.

This rearrangement joins TRBV19 to TRBJ2-5, with unresolved D. The DNA matches TRBJ2-7 better at its end, which makes the J call doubtful. Germline lookup yields CDR1 LNHDA and CDR2 SQIVND (reference sequence). CDR3 length: 14 amino acids. The CDR3, as DNA: TGTGCCAGTAGTATCTTGGACCCGAACGGCGAGCAGTACTTC. The encoded protein is CASSILDPNGEQYF.

This clonotype came up a few times. The V gene is TRBV2, the J gene TRBJ1-2, with D possibly TRBD1 on 6 matching bases. The CDR3 runs to 15 residues. Trimming cost V 6 bases and J 7 bases, with 21 bases left between them. Germline CDR1 is SNHLY and CDR2 is FYNNEI. The CDR3 DNA reads TGTGCCAGCAGAGCGGTCATAACAGGGCGGGGTGGCTACACCTTC. Its translation is CASRAVITGRGGYTF.

Remarks on this clonotype: A much larger clone sits a single nucleotide away, making a read error possible. The gene calls are TRBV12-3 or TRBV12-4 and TRBJ1-5, with D unclear. This CDR3 is built from 14 residues. The V end lost 3 bases, the J end lost 2 bases, and 8 bases lay between the germline ends. Here the CDR3 DNA reads TGTGCCAGCAGTTTGCCTAGGGGCAATCAGCCCCAGCATTTT. As protein: CASSLPRGNQPQHF.

Only a few counts were recorded for this clonotype. The V gene is TRBV20-1, the J gene TRBJ2-1, with unresolved D. Germline V gives CDR1 DFQATT, CDR2 SNEGSKA (reference sequence). Trimming took off 0 bases at V and 2 bases at J, with 11 bases between the two ends. CDR3 length: 15 amino acids. CDR3 in DNA: TGCAGTGCTAGAGAGGATGCGGACCCCTACAATGAGCAGTTCTTC. This translates into CSAREDADPYNEQFF.

The chain joins TRBV6-2 or TRBV6-3 to TRBJ2-3; 7 nucleotides agree with TRBD1. With V trimmed by 2 bases and J by 8 bases, 10 bases remained unmatched. The CDR3 totals 15 residues. Germline CDR1 and CDR2: MNHEY and SVGEGT. CDR3 protein: CASSYRTGHSGTQYF. CDR3 coding DNA: TGTGCCAGCAGTTACAGGACAGGTCATTCAGGTACGCAGTATTTT.

This clonotype has a handful of counts. The chain links TRBV6-1 to TRBJ2-5, with TRBD2 matching over 8 bases. The J call may be in error: the DNA end matches TRBJ2-7 better. Germline lookup yields CDR1 MNHNS and CDR2 SASEGT. The length of the CDR3 is 15 residues. The CDR3 loop reads CASSGGAGLFYEQYF. In DNA form, the CDR3 reads TGTGCCAGCTCGGGGGGGGCGGGTTTATTCTACGAGCAGTACTTC.

This clonotype occurred a few times. V and J are TRBV20-1 and TRBJ2-3, with D perhaps TRBD1 (5 bases). The V end was cut by 4 bases, the J end by 4 bases, with 15 bases between. The CDR3 consists of 14 residues. CDR1 is DFQATT, CDR2 SNEGSKA, per germline (reference sequence). Here the CDR3 DNA reads TGCAGTGCTACGGGCCCGATGACAGCAGATACGCAGTATTTT. As protein: CSATGPMTADTQYF.

This clonotype has a handful of counts. V usage is TRBV13 and J usage is TRBJ2-1; D tentatively reads TRBD1 or TRBD2 (6 bases each). Germline assignment: CDR1 PRHDT and CDR2 FYEKMQ (reference sequence). This CDR3 contains 16 residues. Trimming removed 5 bases from V and 2 bases from J, with 16 bases in between. CDR3 sequence reads: CASSPSTGRTYNEQFF. In nucleotides, the CDR3 is TGTGCCAGCAGCCCATCAACAGGGAGGACCTACAATGAGCAGTTCTTC. The full variable domain, rest sourced from reference TRBV13 and TRBJ2-1, is AAGVIQSPRHLIKEKRETATLKCYPIPRHDTVYWYQQGPGQDPQFLISFYEKMQSDKGSIPDRFSAQQFSDYHSELNMSSLELGDSALYFCASSPSTGRTYNEQFFGPGTRLTVL.

V usage is TRBV29-1 and J usage is TRBJ2-7; no clear D. The length of the CDR3 is 13 residues. In germline, CDR1 is SQVTM, CDR2 ANQGSEA. V lost 2 bases and J 1 base, leaving 9 bases between the germline ends. In DNA, the CDR3 is TGCAGCGTTGAAATCGAGGCGTCCTACGAGCAGTACTTC. Translation: CSVEIEASYEQYF.

In this sample, this clonotype turned up a few times. The chain joins TRBV6-1 to TRBJ1-5; D perhaps matches TRBD1 (6 bases). There are 13 residues in the CDR3. Germline CDR1 MNHNS, CDR2 SASEGT. Trimming pared 5 bases from V and 5 bases from J, leaving 10 bases between. CDR3 amino acids: CASSHRDHQPQHF. The CDR3 nucleotides read TGTGCCAGCAGTCACAGGGACCATCAGCCCCAGCATTTT.